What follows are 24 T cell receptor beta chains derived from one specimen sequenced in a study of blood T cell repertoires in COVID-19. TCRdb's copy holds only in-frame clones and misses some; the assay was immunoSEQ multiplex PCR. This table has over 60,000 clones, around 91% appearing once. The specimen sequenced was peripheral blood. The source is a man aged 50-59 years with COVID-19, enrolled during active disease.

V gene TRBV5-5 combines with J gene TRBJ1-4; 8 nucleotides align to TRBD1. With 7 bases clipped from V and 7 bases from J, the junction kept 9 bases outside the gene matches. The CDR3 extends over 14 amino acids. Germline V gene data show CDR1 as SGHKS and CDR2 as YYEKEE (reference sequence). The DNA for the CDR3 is TGTGCCAGCGGCCAGGGGGCGCCGGTTGAAAAACTGTTTTTT. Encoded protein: CASGQGAPVEKLFF.

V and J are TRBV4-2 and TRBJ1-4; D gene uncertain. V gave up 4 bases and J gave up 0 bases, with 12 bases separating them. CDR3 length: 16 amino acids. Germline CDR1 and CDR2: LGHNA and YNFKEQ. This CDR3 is CASSPLQAATNEKLFF. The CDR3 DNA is TGTGCCAGCAGCCCCCTTCAAGCCGCAACTAATGAAAAACTGTTTTTT.

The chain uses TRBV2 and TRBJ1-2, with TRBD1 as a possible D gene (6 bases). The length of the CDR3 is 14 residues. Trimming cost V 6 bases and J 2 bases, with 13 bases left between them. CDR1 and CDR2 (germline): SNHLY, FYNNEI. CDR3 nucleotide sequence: TGTGCCAGCAGCCGCGCGACAGGAAACTATGGCTACACCTTC. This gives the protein CASSRATGNYGYTF.

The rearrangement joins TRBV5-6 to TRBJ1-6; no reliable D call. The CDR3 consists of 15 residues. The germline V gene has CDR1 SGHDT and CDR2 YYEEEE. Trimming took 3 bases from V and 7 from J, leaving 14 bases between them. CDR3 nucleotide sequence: TGTGCCAGCAGCTCGGGGAGGAGGGAGAATTCACCCCTCCACTTT. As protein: CASSSGRRENSPLHF.

The CDR3 nucleotides read TGCGCCAGCAGTGAGTTTTCTTCTCGCGGGAGCTGGGGGAGGGGGGGGAACTACAATGAGCAGTTCTTC. This translates into CASSEFSSRGSWGRGGNYNEQFF. This chain links TRBV10-1 with TRBJ2-1; D is perhaps TRBD2 (7 bases). CDR3 length: 23 amino acids. Germline V gene sequence: CDR1 WNHNN, CDR2 SYGVQD (reference sequence). Trimming cost V 1 base and J 3 bases, with 34 bases left between them.

The DNA of the CDR3 is TGCGCCAGCAGCCAATCCAGAGGGGGACATTCGGACGAGCAGTACTTC. It yields the protein CASSQSRGGHSDEQYF. This chain joins TRBV4-3 and TRBJ2-7, with D tentatively TRBD1 (6 bases). The CDR3 runs 16 residues. V was cut by 2 bases and J by 5 bases, with 19 bases left in between. Germline CDR1 and CDR2: LGHNA and YSLEER.

As DNA, the CDR3 is TGTGCCAGTGGGAACCCCGGGACAGGGACGTTCTACGAGCAGTACTTC. Translated: CASGNPGTGTFYEQYF. This chain joins TRBV19 and TRBJ2-7; 9 positions match TRBD1. Germline assignment: CDR1 LNHDA and CDR2 SQIVND (reference sequence). The CDR3 has 16 residues. Unmatched junction bases numbered 14, after V lost 8 bases and J lost 3 bases.

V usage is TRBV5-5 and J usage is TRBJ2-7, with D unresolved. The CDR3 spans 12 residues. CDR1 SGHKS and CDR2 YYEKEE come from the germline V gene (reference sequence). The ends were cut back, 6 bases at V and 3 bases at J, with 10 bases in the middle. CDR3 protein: CASTSSDYEQYF. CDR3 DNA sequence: TGTGCCAGCACCTCATCAGACTACGAGCAGTACTTC.

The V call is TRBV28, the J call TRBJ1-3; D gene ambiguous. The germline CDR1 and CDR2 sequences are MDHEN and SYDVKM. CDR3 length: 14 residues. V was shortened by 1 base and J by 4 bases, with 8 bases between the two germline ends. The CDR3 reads CASSLSNFGNTIYF. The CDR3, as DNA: TGTGCCAGCAGTTTATCAAACTTCGGAAACACCATATATTTT. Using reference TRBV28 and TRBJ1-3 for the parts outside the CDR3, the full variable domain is DVKVTQSSRYLVKRTGEKVFLECVQDMDHENMFWYRQDPGLGLRLIYFSYDVKMKEKGDIPEGYSVSREKKERFSLILESASTNQTSMYLCASSLSNFGNTIYFGEGSWLTVV.

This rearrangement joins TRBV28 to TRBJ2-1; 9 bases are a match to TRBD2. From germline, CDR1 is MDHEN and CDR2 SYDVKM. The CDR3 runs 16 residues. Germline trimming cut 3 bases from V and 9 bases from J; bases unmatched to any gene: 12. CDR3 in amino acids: CASSLFASGMYLEQFF. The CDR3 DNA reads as TGTGCCAGCAGTTTGTTTGCTAGCGGGATGTACCTTGAGCAGTTCTTC.

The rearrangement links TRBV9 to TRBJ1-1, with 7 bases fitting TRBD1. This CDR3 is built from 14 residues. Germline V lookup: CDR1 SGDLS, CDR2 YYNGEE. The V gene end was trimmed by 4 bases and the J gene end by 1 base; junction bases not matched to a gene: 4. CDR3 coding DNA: TGTGCCAGCAGCTTGCAGGGGGGGAACACTGAAGCTTTCTTT. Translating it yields CASSLQGGNTEAFF.

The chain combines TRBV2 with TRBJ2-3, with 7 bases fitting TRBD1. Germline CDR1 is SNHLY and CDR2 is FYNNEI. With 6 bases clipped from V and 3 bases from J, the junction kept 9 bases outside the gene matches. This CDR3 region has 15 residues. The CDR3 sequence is CASSYNRGRTDTQYF. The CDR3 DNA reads TGTGCCAGCAGCTACAACAGGGGCAGGACAGATACGCAGTATTTT.

In DNA form, the CDR3 reads TGTGCCACCAGCAGAGGAGGTCTAGCGGGTAATAATGAGCAGTTCTTC. Protein product: CATSRGGLAGNNEQFF. The chain has TRBV15 and TRBJ2-1; 8 bases fit TRBD2. CDR1 is LNHNV and CDR2 is YYDKDF in the germline V gene (reference sequence). Losses at the gene ends were 1 base for V and 7 bases for J; bases not matched to a gene: 9. The length of the CDR3 is 16 residues.

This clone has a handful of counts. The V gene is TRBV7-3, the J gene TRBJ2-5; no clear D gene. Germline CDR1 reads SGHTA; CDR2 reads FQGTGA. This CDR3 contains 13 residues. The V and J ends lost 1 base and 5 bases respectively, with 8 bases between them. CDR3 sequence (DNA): TGTGCCAGCAGCTTAAATCCCCGGGAGACCCAGTACTTC. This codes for CASSLNPRETQYF. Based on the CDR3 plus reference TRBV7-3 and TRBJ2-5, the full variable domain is GAGVSQTPSNKVTEKGKYVELRCDPISGHTALYWYRQSLGQGPEFLIYFQGTGAADDSGLPNDRFFAVRPEGSVSTLKIQRTERGDSAVYLCASSLNPRETQYFGPGTRLLVL.

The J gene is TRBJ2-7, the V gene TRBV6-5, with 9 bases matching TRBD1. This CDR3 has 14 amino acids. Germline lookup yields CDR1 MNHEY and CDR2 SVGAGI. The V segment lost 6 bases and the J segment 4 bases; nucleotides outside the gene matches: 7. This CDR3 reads CASSLGTGRYEQYF. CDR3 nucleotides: TGTGCCAGCAGCCTTGGGACAGGGCGGTACGAGCAGTACTTC.

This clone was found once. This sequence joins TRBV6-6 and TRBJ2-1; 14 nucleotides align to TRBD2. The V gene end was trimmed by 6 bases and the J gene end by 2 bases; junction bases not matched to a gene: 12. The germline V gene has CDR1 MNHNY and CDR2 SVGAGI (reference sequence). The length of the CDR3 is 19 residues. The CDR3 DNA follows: TGTGCCAGCAGCTTAACGGGACTAGCGGGGGCCGGAGCCTACAATGAGCAGTTCTTC. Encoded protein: CASSLTGLAGAGAYNEQFF.

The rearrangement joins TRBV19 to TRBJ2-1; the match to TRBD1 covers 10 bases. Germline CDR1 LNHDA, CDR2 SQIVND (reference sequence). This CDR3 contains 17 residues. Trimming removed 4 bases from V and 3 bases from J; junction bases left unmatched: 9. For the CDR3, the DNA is TGTGCCAGTAGTAAAAGGACAGGGGGGATTCTCTACAATGAGCAGTTCTTC. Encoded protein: CASSKRTGGILYNEQFF.

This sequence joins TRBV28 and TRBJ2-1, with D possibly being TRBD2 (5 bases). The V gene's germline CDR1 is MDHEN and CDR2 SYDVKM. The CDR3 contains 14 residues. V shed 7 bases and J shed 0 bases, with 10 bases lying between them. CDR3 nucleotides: TGTGCCAGCACCACTAGGAGCTCCTACAATGAGCAGTTCTTC. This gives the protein CASTTRSSYNEQFF.

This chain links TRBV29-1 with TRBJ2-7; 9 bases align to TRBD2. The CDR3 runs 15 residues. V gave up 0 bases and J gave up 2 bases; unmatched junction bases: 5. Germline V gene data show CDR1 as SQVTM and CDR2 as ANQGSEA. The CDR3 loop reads CSVEDGLAGPYEQYF. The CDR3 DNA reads TGCAGCGTTGAAGATGGGCTAGCGGGACCCTACGAGCAGTACTTC.

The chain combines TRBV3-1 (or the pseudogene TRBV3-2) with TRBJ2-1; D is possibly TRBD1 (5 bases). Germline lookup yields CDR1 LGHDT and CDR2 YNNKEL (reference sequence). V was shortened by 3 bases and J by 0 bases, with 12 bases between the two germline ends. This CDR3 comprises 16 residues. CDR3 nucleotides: TGTGCCAGCAGCCACCGGACAACCCGCTCCTACAATGAGCAGTTCTTC. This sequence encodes CASSHRTTRSYNEQFF.

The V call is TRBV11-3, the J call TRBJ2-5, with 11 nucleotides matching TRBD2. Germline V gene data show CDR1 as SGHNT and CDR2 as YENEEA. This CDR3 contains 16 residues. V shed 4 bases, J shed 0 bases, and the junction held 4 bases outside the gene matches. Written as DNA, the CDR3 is TGTGCCAGCAGCTCGGGACTAGCGGAGGACCAAGAGACCCAGTACTTC. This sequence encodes CASSSGLAEDQETQYF.

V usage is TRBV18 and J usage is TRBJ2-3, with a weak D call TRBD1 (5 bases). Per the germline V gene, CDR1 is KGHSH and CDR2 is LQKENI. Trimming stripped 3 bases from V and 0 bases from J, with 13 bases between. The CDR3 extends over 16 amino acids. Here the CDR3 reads CASSPTIGQSTDTQYF. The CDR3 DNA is TGTGCCAGCTCACCTACCATTGGACAAAGCACAGATACGCAGTATTTT.

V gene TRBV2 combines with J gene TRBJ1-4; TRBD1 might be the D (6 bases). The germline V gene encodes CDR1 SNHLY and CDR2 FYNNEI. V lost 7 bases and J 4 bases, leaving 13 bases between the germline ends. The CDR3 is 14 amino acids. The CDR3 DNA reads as TGTGCCAGCACGGAGACAGGACTTAATGAAAAACTGTTTTTT. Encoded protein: CASTETGLNEKLFF.

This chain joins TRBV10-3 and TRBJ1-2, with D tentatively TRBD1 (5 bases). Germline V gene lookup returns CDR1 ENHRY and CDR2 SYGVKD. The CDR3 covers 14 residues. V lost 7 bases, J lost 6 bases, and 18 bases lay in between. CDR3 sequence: CAINAQGQGHGYTF. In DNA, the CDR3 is TGTGCCATCAACGCGCAGGGCCAGGGTCATGGCTACACCTTC.